The present T cell receptor (beta chain) was sequenced within a study of T cells in Graves' hyperthyroidism and ophthalmopathy. Notes on the study in general: A model of 13 V-J pairs discriminated ophthalmopathy from stable hyperthyroidism. It was a median 6.5 months before onset that the model predicted ophthalmopathy.

Exclusions: uncontrolled infection, other autoimmune disease, pregnancy, lactation. The authors took PBMCs from over 8.5 ml fresh peripheral blood. TCR beta CDR3 regions were amplified from RNA. HTBI primers drove first-round RT-PCR of the TCR CDR3. TCRdb reprocessed the multiplex PCR reads via MiXCR and lists one record per CDR3 protein. The sample holds under 800,000 distinct CDR3 sequences, 12% to 15% seen once. The trim removed 6 bases at V and 7 bases at J, leaving 7 bases unmatched. CDR1 DFQATT and CDR2 SNEGSKA come from the germline V gene (reference sequence). The CDR3 runs to 12 residues. On this clonotype itself: Its matching antigen is unknown.

The sample consisted of blood. The rearrangement links TRBV20-1 to TRBJ2-5; 8 bases are a match to TRBD1. This receptor was obtained from a woman aged 18-30 years with Graves' hyperthyroidism. As DNA, the CDR3 is TGCAGTGCCGAGGGTCAGGGGGCGACCCAGTACTTC. Protein: CSAEGQGATQYF.